These T cell receptor beta chains were read from a single sample in a study of T cell responses to AZD1222 COVID-19 vaccine. Clones were sequenced by immunoSEQ multiplex PCR, and TCRdb holds only the in-frame ones, with some missing. Of 100,000 to 140,000 clones in the sample, 75% to 95% were seen once. Here the sequenced sample was peripheral blood, taken 28 days after the second AZD1222 dose. These receptors were taken from an adult who received the AZD1222 COVID-19 vaccine. Both conserved end residues are part of each CDR3. D genes are given only for firm matches. For some rows the clone size is stated as once, few or many, or as a class when expanded; others skip it.

j_call | v_call | clone_size | d_call | cdr3_nt | cdr3_aa
TRBJ1-2 | TRBV27 | - | - | TGTGCCAGCAGTCGGACAGCAAGTTCGTTTGGTAACTATGGCTACACCTTC | CASSRTASSFGNYGYTF
TRBJ1-6 | TRBV18 | - | - | TGTGCCAGCTCACTCGGGGCCTATAATTCACCCCTCCACTTT | CASSLGAYNSPLHF
TRBJ1-1 | TRBV28 | - | - | TGTGCCAGCAGTTTATCCGGACCCAGGACGGGCACTGAAGCTTTCTTT | CASSLSGPRTGTEAFF
TRBJ1-2 | TRBV4-3 | once | - | TGCGCCAGCAGCCAAGATTACCAGTTCGTTAACTATGGCTACACCTTC | CASSQDYQFVNYGYTF
TRBJ1-1 | TRBV6-5 | - | - | TGTGCCAGCAGTCGACAGGAGAACACTGAAGCTTTCTTT | CASSRQENTEAFF
TRBJ1-1 | TRBV19 | - | - | TGTGCCAGTAGTATCGGCAGGGAAGCTTTCTTT | CASSIGREAFF
TRBJ2-1 | TRBV19 | - | - | TGTGCCAGTAGTATCCGACTAGAACTCAATGAGCAGTTCTTC | CASSIRLELNEQFF
TRBJ2-2 | TRBV9 | once | - | TGTGCCAGCAGCTCCCGGAACCCTGCGAACACCGGGGAGCTGTTTTTT | CASSSRNPANTGELFF
TRBJ2-3 | TRBV4-1 | - | - | TGCGCCAGCAGCTTCGACCAGCGGAGCACAGATACGCAGTATTTT | CASSFDQRSTDTQYF
TRBJ2-7 | TRBV7-2 | - | - | TGTGCCAGCAGCTTAGACACCTACGAGCAGTACTTC | CASSLDTYEQYF
TRBJ2-1 | TRBV7-9 | - | TRBD2 | TGTGCCACCCCCCGGGAGCTAGCGGGAGGGTATAATGAGCAGTTCTTC | CATPRELAGGYNEQFF
TRBJ1-4 | TRBV11-2 | - | - | TGTGCCAGCAGCCATACAGTCCCAACTAATGAAAAACTGTTTTTT | CASSHTVPTNEKLFF
TRBJ2-1 | TRBV2 | once | TRBD2 | TGTGCCAGCAGTGAAGGAGCGGGGGGGCCCCCTGAGCAGTTCTTC | CASSEGAGGPPEQFF
TRBJ2-5 | TRBV5-6 | - | - | TGTGCCAGCAGCTTGGCCGAGACCCAGTACTTC | CASSLAETQYF
TRBJ2-1 | TRBV7-2 | once | - | TGTGCCAGCAGCTTAGCTCGGACGGCGAGCTCCTACAATGAGCAGTTCTTC | CASSLARTASSYNEQFF
TRBJ1-3 | TRBV10-3 | - | - | TGTGCCATCAGTGAGCCGCGGTCTGGAAACACCATATATTTT | CAISEPRSGNTIYF
TRBJ1-3 | TRBV30 | - | - | TGTGCCTGGAGCGACTTGGGATTCTCTGGAAACACCATATATTTT | CAWSDLGFSGNTIYF
TRBJ1-1 | TRBV4-1 | - | - | TGCGCCAGCAGCCTATATCTACGGGGGGCCCTTCAAAACACTGAAGCTTTCTTT | CASSLYLRGALQNTEAFF
TRBJ1-1 | TRBV7-9 | - | - | TGTGCCAGCAGTCTCTTACCCACCGACACTGAAGCTTTCTTT | CASSLLPTDTEAFF
TRBJ1-5 | TRBV2 | - | TRBD1 | TGTGCCAGCAGTGGACAGGGGGCTAAGCAGCCCCAGCATTTT | CASSGQGAKQPQHF
TRBJ1-1 | TRBV3-1/TRBV3-2 | - | - | TGTGCCAGCAGTTACCATGGGCAAGCTTTCTTT | CASSYHGQAFF
TRBJ2-3 | TRBV7-7 | once | TRBD1 | TGTGCCAGCAGCCCAAGACAGGGGTGCCCCCTTAGCACAGATACGCAGTATTTT | CASSPRQGCPLSTDTQYF
TRBJ1-1 | TRBV7-9 | - | - | TGTGCCAGCAGCTTAAAGACGGAAAACACTGAAGCTTTCTTT | CASSLKTENTEAFF
TRBJ1-5 | TRBV6-5 | - | TRBD1 | TGTGCCGTAGACAGGGTAGGGAATCAGCCCCAGCATTTT | CAVDRVGNQPQHF
TRBJ1-5 | TRBV21-1 | - | - | TGTGCCAGCAGCAAACAATCCCGGCAGGGCGGCAATCAGCCCCAGCATTTT | CASSKQSRQGGNQPQHF
TRBJ1-3 | TRBV5-4 | - | - | TGTGCCAGCAGCAACAGACTCGGAAACACCATATATTTT | CASSNRLGNTIYF
TRBJ1-2 | TRBV9 | - | - | TGTGCCAGCAGCGTATCAGGGGTGCCCAACTATGGCTACACCTTC | CASSVSGVPNYGYTF
TRBJ2-3 | TRBV19 | - | - | TGTGCCAGTAATGACAGGAGCACAGATACGCAGTATTTT | CASNDRSTDTQYF
TRBJ2-7 | TRBV19 | - | TRBD2 | TGTGCCAGTAGTCCCGGGACTAGCGGGTTTTACGAGCAGTACTTC | CASSPGTSGFYEQYF
TRBJ2-7 | TRBV5-4 | - | TRBD2 | TGTGCCAGCAGCTTGGGTAGCGGGGGGGCAATCGACGAGCAGTACTTC | CASSLGSGGAIDEQYF
TRBJ2-7 | TRBV3-1/TRBV3-2 | - | - | TGTGCCAGCAGCCCCGGGACGGTTACCTACGAGCAGTACTTC | CASSPGTVTYEQYF
TRBJ1-2 | TRBV20-1 | - | - | TGCAGTGCCCCAGACAACTATGGCTACACCTTC | CSAPDNYGYTF
TRBJ1-3 | TRBV10-3 | - | - | TGTGCCATCAGTGAGGGACAGTTCTCTGGAAACACCATATATTTT | CAISEGQFSGNTIYF
TRBJ2-7 | TRBV5-4 | once | TRBD2 | TGTGCCAGCAGCTTGGGAGCAGGCGGGAGCTCCTACGAGCAGTACTTC | CASSLGAGGSSYEQYF
TRBJ2-7 | TRBV5-1 | - | TRBD1 | TGCGCCAGCAGCTCGAGAGCCGGGACAGGGGCCGAGCAGTACTTC | CASSSRAGTGAEQYF
TRBJ1-2 | TRBV29-1 | - | - | TGCAGCGTTGAAGATCTTGGGGGAAACTATGGCTACACCTTC | CSVEDLGGNYGYTF
TRBJ1-2 | TRBV5-4 | few | - | TGTGCCAGCAGCTTGGCCCCCGAAGGGAGTGGCTACACCTTC | CASSLAPEGSGYTF
TRBJ2-7 | TRBV27 | - | - | TGTGCCAGCAGTTTTATGGCCGGTCCCTACGAGCAGTACTTC | CASSFMAGPYEQYF
TRBJ1-2 | TRBV27 | - | TRBD1 | TGTGCCAGCACCCCCGTGGGAGGGGGCCATGGCTACACCTTC | CASTPVGGGHGYTF
TRBJ2-2 | TRBV2 | - | TRBD1 | TGTGCCAGCCATTTGGGACAGGGTAGAAGGGTCGGGGAGCTGTTTTTT | CASHLGQGRRVGELFF
TRBJ1-1 | TRBV6-5 | - | - | TGTGCCAGCAGTTACGGGGACCGCGGGTGGGCTTTCTTT | CASSYGDRGWAFF
TRBJ2-1 | TRBV9 | - | TRBD2 | TGTGCCAGCAGCGTAGCTGTGGGACTAGCGGGAGGGACCAACAATGAGCAGTTCTTC | CASSVAVGLAGGTNNEQFF
TRBJ1-5 | TRBV28 | - | - | TGTGCCAGCAGTTTACGTACAAGAGTTAGCAATCAGCCCCAGCATTTT | CASSLRTRVSNQPQHF
TRBJ2-1 | TRBV27 | - | - | TGTGCCAGCAGTTTATTCCCGGCCTACAATGAGCAGTTCTTC | CASSLFPAYNEQFF
TRBJ2-3 | TRBV5-6 | - | TRBD2 | TGTGCCAGCAGCATCCTTAGCGGGGGGATAAATACGCAGTATTTT | CASSILSGGINTQYF
TRBJ2-4 | TRBV20-1 | - | - | TGCAGTGCTAGTCAGGGGGGGGGAAACATTCAGTACTTC | CSASQGGGNIQYF
TRBJ1-3 | TRBV18 | - | - | TGTGCCAGCTCACCGAGGGCAGCCGACTACTCTGGAAACACCATATATTTT | CASSPRAADYSGNTIYF
TRBJ1-2 | TRBV2 | - | TRBD1 | TGTGCCAGCAGTCAGGGACAGGGAAGAGGCGGCTACACCTTC | CASSQGQGRGGYTF
TRBJ1-5 | TRBV28 | few | - | TGTGCCAGCAGTTCCACGGTCACGAATCAGCCCCAGCATTTT | CASSSTVTNQPQHF
TRBJ1-5 | TRBV7-2 | - | TRBD1 | TGTGCCAGCAGCTTAGGGGACAGTAAAGGTCAGCCCCAGCATTTT | CASSLGDSKGQPQHF
TRBJ1-3 | TRBV19 | - | - | TGTGCCAGTAGCTACAGAGGAAACACCATATATTTT | CASSYRGNTIYF
TRBJ1-6 | TRBV10-2 | - | - | TGCGCCAGCAACGCGTTAACCTTTAATTCACCCCTCCACTTT | CASNALTFNSPLHF
TRBJ2-7 | TRBV11-2 | - | - | TGTGCCAGCAGCTTAGACTGGGGCTCATCCTACGAGCAGTACTTC | CASSLDWGSSYEQYF